A single sample is the source of the 7 T cell receptor beta chains below, sequenced in a study of T-cell memory formation after mild COVID-19. MiXCR, applied by TCRdb to the 5' RACE reads, yields one record per CDR3 protein. The repertoire consists of under 300,000 distinct CDR3 sequences, with 8% to 9% occurring once and the leading ten covering approximately 22%. The material sequenced was PBMCs or a T cell subset sorted from them (not recorded which). These receptors all stem from a man younger than 35 who had mild COVID-19 (a few samples of this study predate the infection). Cell type and time point are not known.

The rearrangement uses TRBV5-6 and TRBJ2-7, with a weak D call TRBD2 (6 bases). This CDR3 is built from 14 residues. The V end was cut by 0 bases, the J end by 2 bases, with 9 bases between. Germline V gene lookup returns CDR1 SGHDT and CDR2 YYEEEE. CDR3 nucleotide sequence: TGTGCCAGCAGCTTGGGCCCGGGGGCCTACGAGCAGTACTTC. It yields the protein CASSLGPGAYEQYF.

The J gene is TRBJ2-2, the V gene TRBV6-5, with 7 bases identical to TRBD1. The CDR3 spans 18 residues. V dropped 5 bases and J dropped 4; count of bases not matched to a gene: 16. Germline-derived CDR1 and CDR2 are MNHEY and SVGAGI. The CDR3 spells CASSQRGRGISPTGELFF. CDR3 nucleotides: TGTGCCAGCAGTCAACGAGGCAGGGGGATTTCGCCCACCGGGGAGCTGTTTTTT.

At least ten counts were recorded for this clonotype. The chain couples TRBV18 to TRBJ2-7; 12 bases fit TRBD1. V dropped 5 bases and J dropped 0; count of bases not matched to a gene: 2. The CDR3 loop spans 15 amino acids. CDR1 is KGHSH, CDR2 LQKENI, per germline. CDR3 in amino acids: CASSAGQGASYEQYF. CDR3 sequence (DNA): TGTGCCAGCTCAGCGGGACAGGGGGCCTCCTACGAGCAGTACTTC.

Ten or more counts support this clonotype. This chain connects TRBV7-9 to TRBJ1-1, with TRBD1 as a possible D gene (6 bases). V lost 1 base, J lost 4 bases, and 10 bases lay in between. The germline V gene encodes CDR1 SEHNR and CDR2 FQNEAQ (reference sequence). The CDR3 is 14 residues long. The CDR3 bases are TGTGCCAGCAGCTTAGGGGGGCAAGGCACTGAAGCTTTCTTT. Translating gives CASSLGGQGTEAFF.

V usage is TRBV4-1 and J usage is TRBJ2-3; D ambiguous. V dropped 1 base and J dropped 0 bases, with 11 bases sitting between them. The length of the CDR3 is 16 residues. CDR1 MGHRA and CDR2 YSYEKL come from the germline V gene. CDR3 nucleotide sequence: TGCGCCAGCAGCCAAGTCAACCTAGTGAGCACAGATACGCAGTATTTT. Translation gives CASSQVNLVSTDTQYF.

In regard to this clonotype: A read error may account for a junction end that differs from germline. The rearrangement uses TRBV12-3 or TRBV12-4 and TRBJ2-2; D not certain. The CDR3 extends over 14 amino acids. CDR3 loop: CASSLASITGELFF. CDR3 bases: TGTGCCAGCAGCTTAGCTAGTATCACCGGGGAGCTGTTTTTT.

The chain recombines TRBV6-5 with TRBJ2-1, with no clear D. The germline CDR1 and CDR2 sequences are MNHEY and SVGAGI. The V end lost 6 bases, the J end lost 0 bases, and 15 bases lay between the germline ends. CDR3 length: 16 amino acids. Here the CDR3 DNA reads TGTGCCAGCAGACACTTAGGTCAGAGCTCCTACAATGAGCAGTTCTTC. It codes for CASRHLGQSSYNEQFF.